The rows below give T cell receptor beta chains drawn from one sample of a study of OX40 agonist ivuxolimab in advanced cancers. Some clones are missing from TCRdb's copy, which holds only in-frame ones; the method was immunoSEQ multiplex PCR. The sample has about 100,000 clones, roughly four fifths seen once; the top ten hold 4.5% to 5.5%. The source was CD4+ or CD8+ T cells sorted from blood, collected in a trial of the OX40 agonist ivuxolimab. These receptors all stem from an adult with an advanced solid tumor such as melanoma, head and neck, liver or kidney cancer. Each CDR3 is given with its conserved first and last residue. D genes are given only for firm matches. Clone size is given for some rows only: seen once, a few or many times, or a class if the clone is expanded.

. . TRBJ2-7 TRBV7-9 11 TGTGCCAGCAGCTCAACAAACGAGCAGTACTTC CASSSTNEQYF
. . TRBJ1-5 TRBV5-1 14 TGCGCCAGCAGCCTCGGACAGCCCCACCAGCCCCAGCATTTT CASSLGQPHQPQHF
few TRBD2 TRBJ2-1 TRBV7-2 18 TGTGCCAGCAGCTTAGACGGGACTAGCGTATCCTCCTACAATGAGCAGTTCTTC CASSLDGTSVSSYNEQFF
. TRBD2 TRBJ2-7 TRBV7-9 18 TGTGCCAGCAGCCCTGGACTAGCGGGTGGACTTATTTACTACGAGCAGTACTTC CASSPGLAGGLIYYEQYF
. . TRBJ2-2 TRBV5-1 14 TGCGCCAGCAGCTTGACAGGAAACACCGGGGAGCTGTTTTTT CASSLTGNTGELFF
. . TRBJ2-3 TRBV12-5 14 TGTGCTAGTGGTTTGGGAGACACGGCAGATACGCAGTATTTT CASGLGDTADTQYF
. . TRBJ2-7 TRBV7-6 14 TGTGCCAGCAGCCGTGTGGTCGAAACCTACGAGCAGTACTTC CASSRVVETYEQYF
. . TRBJ1-6 TRBV6-5 13 TGTGCCAGCAGGCAACTTTTGGATTCACCCCTCCACTTT CASRQLLDSPLHF
. . TRBJ2-7 TRBV5-6 14 TGTGCCAGCAGCCCGACGGTGACGCGCTCCGAGCAGTACTTC CASSPTVTRSEQYF
few . TRBJ1-2 TRBV4-2 14 TGTGCCAGCAGCCAAGAGGGTGGGGGGAATGGCTACACCTTC CASSQEGGGNGYTF
. . TRBJ2-5 TRBV19 12 TGTGCCAGTAGTGTGCCTCAAGAGACCCAGTACTTC CASSVPQETQYF
. . TRBJ2-5 TRBV6-5 15 TGTGCCAGCAGTTACTCGATCCAGGGAAAAGAGACCCAGTACTTC CASSYSIQGKETQYF
. TRBD1 TRBJ2-7 TRBV9 15 TGTGCCAGCAGCGTAGACCCGGGACAGGGTAGCGAGCAGTACTTC CASSVDPGQGSEQYF
. . TRBJ2-6 TRBV6-6 15 TGTGCCAGCAGTTACAGGGAGGCTGGGGCCAACGTCCTGACTTTC CASSYREAGANVLTF
. . TRBJ1-3 TRBV11-2 14 TGTGCCAGCAGCTTTGGGGAATCTGGAAACACCATATATTTT CASSFGESGNTIYF
. TRBD2 TRBJ2-7 TRBV7-9 17 TGTGCCAGCGGCAGTGGCGGGGCTAGCGGGGGCTCCTACGAGCAGTACTTC CASGSGGASGGSYEQYF
. . TRBJ2-2 TRBV5-8 16 TGTGCCAGCAGCTGGGCCCCGGGACTCCTCACCGGGGAGCTGTTTTTT CASSWAPGLLTGELFF
. TRBD2 TRBJ2-1 TRBV6-5 15 TGTGCCAGCAGTTACGAGCGGGGCTCCTACAATGAGCAGTTCTTC CASSYERGSYNEQFF
once . TRBJ1-2 TRBV6-1 13 TGTGCCAGCAGTGACAGGGTCTACTATGGCTACACCTTC CASSDRVYYGYTF
. . TRBJ2-2 TRBV7-9 19 TGTGCCAGCAGCTTAGAGGGCGAGGGGGGGCTGGCGGACACCGGGGAGCTGTTTTTT CASSLEGEGGLADTGELFF
once TRBD1 TRBJ1-3 TRBV19 20 TGTGCCAGTAGCCCTCGTATGGACAGGGGGAGTATCGACTCTGGAAACACCATATATTTT CASSPRMDRGSIDSGNTIYF
. . TRBJ1-2 TRBV5-1 12 TGCGCCAGCAGCGACAGCTACTATGGCTACACCTTC CASSDSYYGYTF
. . TRBJ2-3 TRBV7-9 15 TGTGCCAGCAGCCCTGGACAGATCCTCACAGATACGCAGTATTTT CASSPGQILTDTQYF
. . TRBJ2-7 TRBV2 15 TGTGCCAGCAGCGAGGGGCGGGGGCCCTCGAGGGAGCAGTACTTC CASSEGRGPSREQYF
few . TRBJ2-7 TRBV5-4 13 TGTGCCAGCAGCTTGGGTGGGAGCAGCGAGCAGTACTTC CASSLGGSSEQYF
. TRBD1 TRBJ2-5 TRBV15 15 TGTGCCACCAGCTCGCGACAGGGGAAAGTTCAAGAGCAGTACTTC CATSSRQGKVQEQYF
. TRBD1 TRBJ1-5 TRBV19 15 TGTGCCAGTAGGAGGAGTCAGGGGGACAATCAGCCCCAGCATTTT CASRRSQGDNQPQHF
. . TRBJ1-2 TRBV27 12 TGTGCCAGCAAGGGGGAGAACTATGGCTACACCTTC CASKGENYGYTF